The 15 T cell receptor beta chains reported below all come from one sample, sequenced in a study of control samples from healthy donors and cancer patients. Libraries were prepared by immunoSEQ multiplex PCR; TCRdb keeps only in-frame clonotypes and omits some of them. Of some 130,000 clones listed, about nine tenths were seen once; the top ten hold roughly 8.4%. The specimen sequenced was blood. Every receptor here comes from a woman under 40 in good health.

This clone was seen once. This chain joins TRBV7-3 and TRBJ2-1; tentative D call: TRBD2 (6 bases). The germline CDR1 and CDR2 sequences are SGHTA and FQGTGA. This CDR3 comprises 14 residues. Trimming stripped 5 bases from V and 6 bases from J, with 14 bases between. CDR3 residues: CASSPSNSGNEQFF. The CDR3, as DNA: TGTGCCAGCAGCCCCTCTAATAGCGGCAATGAGCAGTTCTTC.

The rearrangement links TRBV5-1 to TRBJ2-3; D uncertain. The length of the CDR3 is 13 residues. V was cut by 3 bases and J by 1 base, with 6 bases left in between. Germline V gene lookup returns CDR1 SGHRS and CDR2 YFSETQ. Here the CDR3 DNA reads TGCGCCAGCAGCTCCCCGGGCACAGATACGCAGTATTTT. Protein product: CASSSPGTDTQYF.

The chain has TRBV12-3 or TRBV12-4 and TRBJ1-2, with 9 bases that match TRBD1. The V gene end was trimmed by 7 bases and the J gene end by 8 bases; junction bases not matched to a gene: 5. This CDR3 has 12 residues. Here the CDR3 reads CASTGQGIGYTF. CDR3 nucleotide sequence: TGTGCCAGCACCGGACAGGGGATCGGCTACACCTTC.

The chain couples TRBV7-2 to TRBJ2-7; D may be TRBD1 or TRBD2 (5 bases each). Germline lookup yields CDR1 SGHTA and CDR2 FQGNSA. V was trimmed by 5 bases and J by 4 bases, leaving 21 bases between them. This CDR3 is built from 16 residues. The CDR3 is CASSGIRDQRPYEQYF. As DNA, the CDR3 is TGTGCCAGCAGCGGGATAAGGGACCAGAGGCCGTACGAGCAGTACTTC.

The rearrangement uses TRBV5-5 and TRBJ2-1; the match to TRBD2 covers 9 bases. Germline V lookup: CDR1 SGHKS, CDR2 YYEKEE (reference sequence). The CDR3 extends over 17 amino acids. The V segment lost 2 bases and the J segment 7 bases; nucleotides outside the gene matches: 13. CDR3 amino acids: CASSFVLAGALLNEQFF. CDR3 bases: TGTGCCAGCAGCTTTGTGTTAGCGGGAGCACTACTGAATGAGCAGTTCTTC.

This clone was counted ten times or more. The chain couples TRBV2 to TRBJ2-1; D might be TRBD2 (5 bases). V shed 6 bases and J shed 4 bases, with 10 bases lying between them. This CDR3 has 13 residues. CDR1 is SNHLY, CDR2 FYNNEI, per germline. The DNA for the CDR3 is TGTGCCAGCAGATCCGGGAATTACAATGAGCAGTTCTTC. It codes for CASRSGNYNEQFF.

This sequence joins TRBV19 and TRBJ1-5; D may be TRBD1 (5 bases). Germline CDR1 LNHDA, CDR2 SQIVND (reference sequence). Trimming pared 6 bases from V and 1 base from J, leaving 16 bases between. This CDR3 contains 16 residues. In DNA, the CDR3 is TGTGCCAGTAGCTGGCAGGGATCGAAGAGCAATCAGCCCCAGCATTTT. It translates to CASSWQGSKSNQPQHF.

This clone was detected only once. This chain uses TRBV30 with TRBJ1-2; 8 bases agree with TRBD1. V trimming: 0 bases; J trimming: 6 bases; junction bases outside the gene matches: 6. The CDR3 length is 14 residues. Per germline, CDR1 GTSNPN and CDR2 SVGIG (reference sequence). CDR3 in DNA: TGTGCCTGGAGTGTATGGACAGGGAGGGATGGCTACACCTTC. This sequence encodes CAWSVWTGRDGYTF. Drawing the rest from reference TRBV30 and TRBJ1-2, the complete variable domain is SQTIHQWPATLVQPVGSPLSLECTVEGTSNPNLYWYRQAAGRGLQLLFYSVGIGQISSEVPQNLSASRPQDRQFILSSKKLLLSDSGFYLCAWSVWTGRDGYTFGSGTRLTVV.

This chain joins TRBV12-3 or TRBV12-4 and TRBJ1-1; no clear D gene. The CDR3 contains 11 residues. The V and J ends lost 6 bases and 11 bases respectively, with 13 bases between them. The chain's CDR3 is CASSTGSWAFF. Here the CDR3 DNA reads TGTGCCAGCAGCACCGGGTCCTGGGCTTTCTTT.

The chain links TRBV29-1 to TRBJ2-1; possible D gene TRBD2, 6 bases. This CDR3 is 13 amino acids long. V lost 3 bases, J lost 3 bases, and 9 bases lay in between. CDR1 is SQVTM, CDR2 ANQGSEA, per germline. As DNA, the CDR3 is TGCAGCGTTGATAGCGGAGGCTACAATGAGCAGTTCTTC. It is translated as CSVDSGGYNEQFF.

V gene TRBV28 combines with J gene TRBJ2-2; 8 bases align to TRBD1. Trimming cost V 7 bases and J 6 bases; bases outside gene matches: 4. CDR1 and CDR2 from the germline V gene are MDHEN and SYDVKM. This CDR3 is built from 13 residues. CDR3 protein: CASILQGAGELFF. In DNA form, the CDR3 reads TGTGCCAGCATCTTACAGGGGGCCGGGGAGCTGTTTTTT.

This clone was observed a handful of times. The gene calls are TRBV14 and TRBJ2-2; 13 nucleotides match TRBD2. This CDR3 comprises 20 residues. J lost 6 bases, V lost 2 bases, and 15 bases had no gene match. Germline V CDR1 and CDR2: SGHDN, FVKESK. In DNA, the CDR3 is TGTGCCAGCAGCCAACTGGTAACTAGCGGGAGGGACCCTAAGTCCGGGGAGCTGTTTTTT. Protein sequence: CASSQLVTSGRDPKSGELFF.

The rearrangement uses TRBV6-5 and TRBJ1-2; D not resolved. V lost 6 bases, J lost 10 bases, and 18 bases lay in between. CDR1 MNHEY and CDR2 SVGAGI come from the germline V gene. The CDR3 consists of 13 residues. The CDR3 here is CASRKTSSLDYTF. CDR3 DNA sequence: TGTGCCAGCAGAAAAACCTCCTCTCTGGACTACACCTTC.

This clone was detected only once. V usage is TRBV3-1 (or the pseudogene TRBV3-2) and J usage is TRBJ2-1, with D unclear. Germline values: CDR1 LGHDT, CDR2 YNNKEL (reference sequence). V lost 0 bases and J lost 1, with 1 base in between. The length of the CDR3 is 13 residues. CDR3 loop: CASSQESYNEQFF. CDR3 nucleotides: TGTGCCAGCAGCCAAGAATCCTACAATGAGCAGTTCTTC.

The rearrangement uses TRBV7-9 and TRBJ2-1, with D perhaps matching TRBD2 (6 bases). Germline values: CDR1 SEHNR, CDR2 FQNEAQ (reference sequence). V lost 0 bases and J lost 4, with 19 bases in between. This CDR3 is 18 amino acids long. For the CDR3, the DNA is TGTGCCAGCAGCTTAGCGACCCAGGGACTTTCTTCGTACAATGAGCAGTTCTTC. Translating it yields CASSLATQGLSSYNEQFF.